This T cell receptor beta chain was profiled in a study of T cell responses to AZD1222 COVID-19 vaccine. Whole-study findings and limits: Spike-specific TCR repertoires showed rising breadth and depth after two AZD1222 doses. Across the whole spike, CD4 TCRs peaked at regions 160-218 and 743-854. It was only 6 or 7 AZD1222 recipients who were seropositive at baseline.

CDR3 length equals 13 residues. With V trimmed by 6 bases and J by 2 bases, 1 base remained unmatched. Germline V gene lookup returns CDR1 MNHEY and CDR2 SMNVEV (reference sequence). Pooling was applied to second doses at about 4 or about 12 weeks. As concerns this clone: Its target is not known.

Here immunoSEQ multiplex PCR was the method, and the copy in TCRdb shows in-frame clones only, minus some. This sample carries about 110,000 clones, around 93% of them seen once, and the ten largest clones take approximately 8%. V and J are TRBV27 and TRBJ2-7; the match to TRBD1 covers 10 bases. The sample consisted of peripheral blood, taken 28 days after the second AZD1222 dose. This TCR was recovered from an adult who received the AZD1222 COVID-19 vaccine. The CDR3: CASRGTGAYEQYF. CDR3 nucleotide sequence: TGTGCCAGCAGAGGGACAGGGGCCTACGAGCAGTACTTC.